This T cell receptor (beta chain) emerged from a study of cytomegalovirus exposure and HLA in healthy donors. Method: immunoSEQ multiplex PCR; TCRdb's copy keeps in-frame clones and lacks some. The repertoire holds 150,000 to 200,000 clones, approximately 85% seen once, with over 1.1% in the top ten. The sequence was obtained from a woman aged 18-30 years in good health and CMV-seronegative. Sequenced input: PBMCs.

The CDR3 region has the DNA TGTGCCGGCACAGGGGAAGCTGAAGCTTTCTTT. Protein sequence: CAGTGEAEAFF. This rearrangement joins TRBV2 to TRBJ1-1, with 7 positions matching TRBD1. Germline V gene sequence: CDR1 SNHLY, CDR2 FYNNEI. The CDR3 length is 11 residues. V trimming: 11 bases; J trimming: 6 bases; junction bases outside the gene matches: 6.